A selection of T cell receptor beta chains follows, all from one sample in a study of blood T cell repertoires in COVID-19. The protocol was immunoSEQ multiplex PCR, while the TCRdb copy is restricted to in-frame clones and leaves out a portion. The sample holds roughly 100,000 clones; around nine tenths are singletons and the top ten take roughly 2%. What was sequenced was peripheral blood. The receptors originated from a man aged 50 or older with active COVID-19. Each CDR3 is given with its conserved first and last residue. A D gene is named only where the DNA matches it firmly. Not all rows give a size; the values are once, few, many and, for expanded clones, a class.

j_call d_call v_call clone_size cdr3_aa cdr3_nt
TRBJ2-2 . TRBV3-1/TRBV3-2 . CASSLQPGELFF TGTGCCAGCAGCCTACAACCCGGGGAGCTGTTTTTT
TRBJ2-5 . TRBV7-9 . CASSSRQETQYF TGTGCCAGCAGCTCGCGGCAAGAGACCCAGTACTTC
TRBJ1-2 . TRBV7-9 once CASSTRSEANYGYTF TGTGCCAGCAGCACTAGATCGGAAGCTAACTATGGCTACACCTTC
TRBJ1-2 . TRBV29-1 . CSVVRGRDGYTF TGCAGCGTTGTTAGGGGCCGAGATGGCTACACCTTC
TRBJ2-2 . TRBV5-1 . CASSRQQAGELFF TGCGCCAGCAGCCGCCAGCAGGCCGGGGAGCTGTTTTTT
TRBJ2-7 . TRBV5-1 once CASSLALGYEQYF TGCGCCAGCAGCTTGGCCCTCGGCTACGAGCAGTACTTC
TRBJ1-5 . TRBV5-4 once CASSLGGDQPQHF TGTGCCAGCAGCTTGGGCGGGGATCAGCCCCAGCATTTT
TRBJ1-2 TRBD1 TRBV18 . CASSPGQDYGYTF TGTGCCAGCTCACCCGGACAGGACTATGGCTACACCTTC
TRBJ2-3 TRBD2 TRBV7-2 few CASSFSGASTDTQYF TGTGCCAGCAGCTTTAGCGGGGCTAGCACAGATACGCAGTATTTT
TRBJ2-7 . TRBV14 once CASSPRLEYEQYF TGTGCCAGCAGCCCCCGTCTAGAGTACGAGCAGTACTTC
TRBJ2-7 . TRBV2 few CASRARGEQYF TGTGCCAGCAGGGCTAGGGGGGAGCAGTACTTC
TRBJ1-4 . TRBV10-3 . CAISEGREKLFF TGTGCCATCAGTGAGGGGCGTGAAAAACTGTTTTTT
TRBJ1-4 . TRBV18 . CASSPDIGEKLFF TGTGCCAGCTCACCTGACATTGGGGAAAAACTGTTTTTT
TRBJ2-5 TRBD2 TRBV3-1/TRBV3-2 . CASSQGSLAGAVGETQYF TGTGCCAGCAGCCAAGGTTCCCTAGCGGGGGCCGTAGGGGAGACCCAGTACTTC
TRBJ1-4 . TRBV6-6 once CASSYSGFRANEKLFF TGTGCCAGCAGTTACTCAGGCTTTCGGGCTAATGAAAAACTGTTTTTT
TRBJ2-7 . TRBV12-3/TRBV12-4 . CASSPVGSEQYF TGTGCCAGCAGTCCTGTCGGGTCCGAGCAGTACTTC
TRBJ2-3 . TRBV18 . CASSPGSGTQYF TGTGCCAGCTCACCAGGTTCGGGTACGCAGTATTTT
TRBJ1-3 . TRBV15 . CATSRTDRVFGNTIYF TGTGCCACCAGCAGGACAGACAGAGTCTTTGGAAACACCATATATTTT
TRBJ2-1 TRBD2 TRBV10-3 once CAISEGRRGGLNNEQFF TGTGCCATCAGTGAGGGTAGGCGGGGGGGCCTCAACAATGAGCAGTTCTTC
TRBJ1-2 . TRBV3-1/TRBV3-2 . CASSQDSEHGYTF TGTGCCAGCAGCCAAGATTCGGAGCATGGCTACACCTTC
TRBJ2-5 TRBD2 TRBV5-1 . CASGATTRWEGETQYF TGCGCCAGCGGGGCAACGACGCGCTGGGAGGGGGAGACCCAGTACTTC
TRBJ1-1 TRBD1 TRBV6-5 . CASSPGGLAFF TGTGCCAGCAGCCCAGGGGGACTGGCTTTCTTT
TRBJ1-5 . TRBV19 . CASSIEGRGNQPQHF TGTGCCAGTAGTATAGAGGGCAGGGGAAATCAGCCCCAGCATTTT
TRBJ2-7 . TRBV3-1/TRBV3-2 . CASSQATGGGYEQYF TGTGCCAGCAGCCAAGCCACAGGGGGGGGCTACGAGCAGTACTTC
TRBJ1-2 . TRBV7-9 . CASSFHRDYGYTF TGTGCCAGCAGCTTCCACAGGGACTATGGCTACACCTTC